The following is a TCR beta chain sequence with its context. Its target is unknown. This specimen belongs to a study of brain T cells in children with intractable seizures. The sequenced cases were selected for having the highest brain T cell transcript signatures. Measured with immunoSEQ multiplex PCR; TCRdb has only the in-frame clones, and not every one. The sample carries under 150,000 clones, approximately 94% recorded once. General observations from the study: Pre-surgery blood may have been undersampled, hiding some clones. Viral specificity was inferred only from CDR3 similarity; HCMV serostatus was unknown.

The sample here was peripheral blood, taken at surgery. The receptor's source is a boy under three years old with hemimegalencephaly and intractable seizures.

DNA for the CDR3: TGTGCCAGCAGCTTAGCGGGGCGGGGGTACGAGCAGTACTTC. Amino acid sequence: CASSLAGRGYEQYF. The V gene is TRBV7-2, the J gene TRBJ2-7, with 7 bases matching TRBD2. This CDR3 is 14 amino acids long. Germline V gives CDR1 SGHTA, CDR2 FQGNSA. Germline trimming cut 0 bases from V and 4 bases from J; bases unmatched to any gene: 3.